The clone carrying this TCR beta chain was counted at least ten times. The antigen remains undetermined. This CDR3 comprises 14 residues. Germline V CDR1 and CDR2: PRHDT, FYEKMQ (reference sequence). V lost 1 base and J 6 bases, leaving 13 bases between the germline ends. This entry is derived from a study of T cells after posttransplantation cyclophosphamide. Study findings and constraints: Recipient CMV seropositivity and CMV reactivation strongly tracked TRB clonality. Skin or GI-infiltrating T cells shared few TRB sequences with blood. Donor-recipient repertoire similarity was low at 1-2 months, rising over year one.

TCRdb's table, derived via immunoSEQ multiplex PCR, lists solely in-frame clones and lacks some. The repertoire yields some 10,000 clones, none seen only once; the top ten contain about 15%. A marrow graft followed busulfan-fludarabine conditioning, with cyclophosphamide on days +3 and +4. The clonotype originates from a female patient aged 40-49 years who received an allogeneic stem cell transplant from a related donor, was CMV-positive, and had no GVHD. Some T cells may be provided by the graft donor. The chain couples TRBV13 to TRBJ2-7; no definite D call. The starting material was PBMCs, obtained after allogeneic stem cell transplant with posttransplant cyclophosphamide. CDR3 sequence reads: CASSLDRRYSEQYF. The CDR3 nucleotides are TGTGCCAGCAGCTTAGATCGTCGATACAGCGAGCAGTACTTC. Based on the CDR3 plus reference TRBV13 and TRBJ2-7, the full variable domain is AAGVIQSPRHLIKEKRETATLKCYPIPRHDTVYWYQQGPGQDPQFLISFYEKMQSDKGSIPDRFSAQQFSDYHSELNMSSLELGDSALYFCASSLDRRYSEQYFGPGTRLTVT.